This T cell receptor beta chain was recovered during a study of tumor-infiltrating lymphocytes in primary liver carcinoma. Study summary: Those enrolled were patients of both sexes, who were aged 30 to 69 years. Tumor stage was T1-T3 N0M0, and tumor size was about 4 to 10 cm across. General study findings and limits: Between tumor regions, pairs overlapped more than tumor-adjacent and tumor-blood pairs did.

Note on this clonotype: Its antigen is not identified. A read error may produce the germline difference seen at one junction end.

Germline CDR1 SGHRS, CDR2 YFSETQ. The CDR3 has 19 amino acids. Starting from 500 ng of total RNA, TCR beta cDNA was produced with a primer in the constant region. The TCR beta library was amplified through three nested multiplex PCR rounds in a modified ARM-PCR procedure. A C-beta reverse primer and TRBV1-TRBV30 forward primers served in each of the first two PCR rounds, at approximately 10 cycles apiece. One entry per CDR3 protein results from TCRdb running MiXCR on the multiplex PCR reads. Here the sample spans under 200,000 distinct CDR3 sequences, 65% being singletons. Unsorted whole blood yielded the blood RNA, and germline DNA was also extracted. Every patient had chronic HBV infection and was treatment-naive.

The specimen sequenced was peripheral blood. The TCR comes from a woman aged 55-70 years with primary liver carcinoma and hepatitis B virus infection. The chain has TRBV5-1 and TRBJ2-2; the match to TRBD2 covers 12 bases. CDR3 sequence reads: CANSSSLTSGSIGPGELFF. In DNA form, the CDR3 reads TGCGCCAACAGCTCATCCCTGACTAGCGGGAGCATTGGTCCCGGGGAGCTGTTTTTT.